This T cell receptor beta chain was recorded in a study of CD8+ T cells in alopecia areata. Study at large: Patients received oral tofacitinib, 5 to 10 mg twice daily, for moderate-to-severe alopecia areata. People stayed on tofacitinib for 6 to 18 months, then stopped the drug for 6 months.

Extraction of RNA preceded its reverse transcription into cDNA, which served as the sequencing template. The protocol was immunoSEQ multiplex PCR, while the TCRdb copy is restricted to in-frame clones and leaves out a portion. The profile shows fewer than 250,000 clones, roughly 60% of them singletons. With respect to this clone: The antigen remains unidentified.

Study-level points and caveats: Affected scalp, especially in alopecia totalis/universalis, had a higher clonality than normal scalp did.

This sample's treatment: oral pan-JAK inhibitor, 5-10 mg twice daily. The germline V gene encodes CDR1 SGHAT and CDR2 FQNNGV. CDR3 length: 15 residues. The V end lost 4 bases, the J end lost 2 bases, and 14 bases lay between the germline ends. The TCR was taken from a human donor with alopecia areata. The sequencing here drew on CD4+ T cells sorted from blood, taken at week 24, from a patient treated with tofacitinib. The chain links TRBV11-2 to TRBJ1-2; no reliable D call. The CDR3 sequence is CASSSSLRINYGYTF. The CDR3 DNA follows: TGTGCCAGCAGCTCATCCCTACGGATCAACTATGGCTACACCTTC.